The 11 T cell receptor beta chains reported below all come from one sample, sequenced in a study of shared clonotypes between healthy human individuals. Repertoires were generated with immunoSEQ multiplex PCR, while TCRdb's copy carries only in-frame clones and drops some. The table has 2,500,000 or so clones, 90% to 95% seen once. Sequencing was carried out using naive CD4+ T cells from PBMCs. Subset given: CD45RA+ positively selected. These receptors were obtained from a man aged 18 to 30 in good health. Some clones in this sample may be carry-over from other donors' samples.

The rearrangement links TRBV5-6 to TRBJ1-1; a possible D gene is TRBD1 (6 bases). The V and J ends lost 4 bases and 6 bases respectively, with 22 bases between them. The CDR3 consists of 16 residues. The germline V gene encodes CDR1 SGHDT and CDR2 YYEEEE. The DNA of the CDR3 is TGTGCCAGCAGCCGATACGAACAGGGTTACAACGCTGAAGCTTTCTTT. Translation gives CASSRYEQGYNAEAFF.

The chain recombines TRBV5-4 with TRBJ2-2; D tentatively fits TRBD1 or TRBD2 (5 bases each). V gave up 4 bases and J gave up 0 bases, with 10 bases separating them. The CDR3 runs 15 residues. Germline V gene data show CDR1 as SGHNT and CDR2 as YYREEE (reference sequence). CDR3 region: CASSQGRANTGELFF. CDR3 DNA sequence: TGTGCCAGCAGCCAGGGACGGGCGAACACCGGGGAGCTGTTTTTT.

V is TRBV20-1 and J is TRBJ2-1; D remains unclear. The CDR3 contains 10 residues. Germline V lookup: CDR1 DFQATT, CDR2 SNEGSKA (reference sequence). The CDR3 region is CKPMDNEQFF. The CDR3 bases are TGCAAACCGATGGACAATGAGCAGTTCTTC.

This clone was observed once. Other DNA sequences within the sample encode an identical CDR3. The chain employs TRBV28 and TRBJ2-7; no reliable D call. Trimming cost V 3 bases and J 4 bases, with 4 bases left between them. This CDR3 has 11 amino acids. The germline CDR1 and CDR2 sequences are MDHEN and SYDVKM. This chain's CDR3 is CASSFYYEQYF. CDR3 DNA sequence: TGTGCCAGCAGTTTCTATTACGAGCAGTACTTC.

The V and J genes are TRBV7-9 and TRBJ2-2, with TRBD2 matching over 10 bases. Per germline, CDR1 SEHNR and CDR2 FQNEAQ (reference sequence). The CDR3 is made up of 15 amino acids. Unmatched junction bases numbered 3, after V lost 5 bases and J lost 3 bases. CDR3 DNA sequence: TGTGCCAGCAGCACGGGGACTAGCGACACCGGGGAGCTGTTTTTT. Amino acids: CASSTGTSDTGELFF.

The rearrangement links TRBV7-2 to TRBJ2-5; 8 bases align to TRBD1. This CDR3 has 15 amino acids. V shed 3 bases and J 5 bases; nucleotides not matched to a gene: 8. The germline V gene encodes CDR1 SGHTA and CDR2 FQGNSA. The CDR3 DNA is TGTGCCAGCAGCTTGGGTGACAGGGGTAGGGAGACCCAGTACTTC. It translates to CASSLGDRGRETQYF.

The chain has TRBV30 and TRBJ2-3; TRBD2 might be the D (6 bases). The CDR3 has 16 residues. Germline CDR1 is GTSNPN and CDR2 is SVGIG (reference sequence). V shed 4 bases and J shed 1 base, with 18 bases lying between them. The CDR3 DNA sequence: TGTGCCTGGATGGGGGGTAGGGAGGTCCGCACAGATACGCAGTATTTT. Translating gives CAWMGGREVRTDTQYF.

The gene calls are TRBV9 and TRBJ2-3; possibly TRBD2 for D (6 bases). From germline, CDR1 is SGDLS and CDR2 YYNGEE. V shed 2 bases and J shed 4 bases, with 11 bases lying between them. This CDR3 has 14 residues. CDR3 DNA: TGTGCCAGCAGCGTTCAACGGGAGTCAGATACGCAGTATTTT. It specifies CASSVQRESDTQYF.

The chain carries TRBV4-3 and TRBJ1-3; no definite D call. The CDR3 sequence is 15 residues long. The V gene's germline CDR1 is LGHNA and CDR2 YSLEER. Between the trimmed V and J ends, which lost 0 bases and 3 bases, there was a span of 9 bases. The CDR3 protein is CASSQERTNGNTIYF. CDR3 sequence (DNA): TGCGCCAGCAGCCAAGAACGGACGAATGGAAACACCATATATTTT.

This clone was seen just once. The gene calls are TRBV5-1 and TRBJ2-3; D is uncertain. V was shortened by 4 bases and J by 5 bases, with 14 bases between the two germline ends. Germline assignment: CDR1 SGHRS and CDR2 YFSETQ. The CDR3 consists of 14 residues. As DNA, the CDR3 is TGCGCCAGCAGCCCCTACTGGATCCGAGATACGCAGTATTTT. Residues: CASSPYWIRDTQYF.

The V and J genes are TRBV19 and TRBJ1-5; D unresolved. Trimming pared 9 bases from V and 2 bases from J, leaving 17 bases between. Germline CDR1 LNHDA, CDR2 SQIVND (reference sequence). The CDR3 totals 15 residues. CDR3 DNA sequence: TGTGCCAGCTCCGCCCCTACTAGGGGCAATCAGCCCCAGCATTTT. Its translation is CASSAPTRGNQPQHF. The full variable domain, with the rest looked up from reference TRBV19 and TRBJ1-5, is DGGITQSPKYLFRKEGQNVTLSCEQNLNHDAMYWYRQDPGQGLRLIYYSQIVNDFQKGDIAEGYSVSREKKESFPLTVTSAQKNPTAFYLCASSAPTRGNQPQHFGDGTRLSIL.